This passage covers 7 T cell receptor beta chains from one sample sequenced in a study of early T cells in non-severe SARS-CoV-2 infection. From the 5' RACE reads, TCRdb called clonotypes with MiXCR, one entry per CDR3 protein. The sample lists about 69,000 distinct CDR3 sequences, roughly 12% occurring once. Sequenced: whole blood. Receptor source: an adult who was a healthcare worker with PCR-confirmed SARS-CoV-2 infection or an uninfected control (not recorded which).

This clonotype has just a few counts. CDR3 sequence (DNA): TGCGCCAGCACGACAGACTCCTACAATGAGCAGTTCTTC. This translates into CASTTDSYNEQFF. The rearrangement joins TRBV5-1 to TRBJ2-1, with a tentative D call TRBD1 (5 bases). The CDR3 is 13 amino acids. Between the trimmed V and J ends, which lost 6 bases and 0 bases, there was a span of 7 bases. The germline CDR1 and CDR2 sequences are SGHRS and YFSETQ.

The V gene is TRBV11-3, the J gene TRBJ2-4; D is possibly TRBD1 (5 bases). CDR1 and CDR2 from the germline V gene are SGHNT and YENEEA. Trimming removed 4 bases at V and 0 bases at J, with 13 bases between. The CDR3 is 16 amino acids. In DNA, the CDR3 is TGTGCCAGCAGCTCCAGAGACAGCCAAGCCAAAAACATTCAGTACTTC. Its translation is CASSSRDSQAKNIQYF. The full variable domain, in which reference TRBV11-3 and TRBJ2-4 provide the parts outside the CDR3, is EAGVVQSPRYKIIEKKQPVAFWCNPISGHNTLYWYLQNLGQGPELLIRYENEEAVDDSQLPKDRFSAERLKGVDSTLKIQPAELGDSAVYLCASSSRDSQAKNIQYFGAGTRLSVL.

This chain links TRBV5-6 with TRBJ2-3; D gene ambiguous. The V gene's germline CDR1 is SGHDT and CDR2 YYEEEE. V lost 0 bases, J lost 4 bases, and 6 bases lay in between. The CDR3 is 13 residues long. In nucleotides, the CDR3 is TGTGCCAGCAGCTTGGATCTTCCAGATACGCAGTATTTT. It translates to CASSLDLPDTQYF.

This clonotype occurred a few times. J is TRBJ1-2 and V is TRBV7-8; 7 bases fit TRBD1. Germline lookup yields CDR1 SGHVS and CDR2 FQNEAQ. The V and J ends lost 5 bases and 1 base, in that order; junction bases with no gene match: 7. The CDR3 is 15 residues long. CDR3 DNA sequence: TGTGCCAGCAGCCGGGACAGCCGAAATAACTATGGCTACACCTTC. Translating it yields CASSRDSRNNYGYTF.

In its sample, this clonotype was seen many times. J is TRBJ1-6 and V is TRBV11-2; D possibly corresponds to TRBD1 (5 bases). Per the germline V gene, CDR1 is SGHAT and CDR2 is FQNNGV. This CDR3 has 15 residues. The V end was cut by 4 bases, the J end by 7 bases, with 14 bases between. The CDR3 nucleotides read TGTGCCAGCAGCTCCCGGGGGTTGGGGAATTCACCCCTCCACTTT. The encoded protein is CASSSRGLGNSPLHF.

In its sample, this clonotype was seen once. The chain carries TRBV4-3 and TRBJ2-1; D might be TRBD1 or TRBD2, each matching 5 bases. V was shortened by 4 bases and J by 4 bases, with 20 bases between the two germline ends. Germline lookup yields CDR1 LGHNA and CDR2 YSLEER. This CDR3 is built from 17 residues. The CDR3 loop is CASSPGSGSRKYNEQFF. The CDR3, as DNA: TGCGCCAGCAGCCCAGGGAGCGGATCAAGAAAATACAATGAGCAGTTCTTC.

The CDR3 coding sequence is TGTGCCAGCAGTGGACTAGCGGGGCACTACGAGCAGTACTTC. Protein product: CASSGLAGHYEQYF. The chain is built from TRBV2 and TRBJ2-7; 11 positions match TRBD2. The CDR3 consists of 14 residues. Germline trimming cut 4 bases from V and 3 bases from J; bases unmatched to any gene: 2. CDR1 SNHLY and CDR2 FYNNEI come from the germline V gene.